This T cell receptor beta chain was retrieved from a study of blood T cell repertoires in COVID-19. TCRdb's table, derived via immunoSEQ multiplex PCR, lists solely in-frame clones and lacks some. The profile shows roughly 43,000 clones, about 88% of them singletons. The V gene's germline CDR1 is MNHEY and CDR2 SMNVEV (reference sequence). This CDR3 region has 17 residues. Trimming pared 5 bases from V and 1 base from J, leaving 17 bases between. The chain employs TRBV27 and TRBJ1-4; the D gene is possibly TRBD1 (6 bases). Sequencing used peripheral blood. The clonotype was recovered from a human donor in a cohort sampled during active COVID-19. CDR3 nucleotides: TGTGCCAGCAGTCCCCGCCAGGGGCATATAACTAATGAAAAACTGTTTTTT. It is translated as CASSPRQGHITNEKLFF.